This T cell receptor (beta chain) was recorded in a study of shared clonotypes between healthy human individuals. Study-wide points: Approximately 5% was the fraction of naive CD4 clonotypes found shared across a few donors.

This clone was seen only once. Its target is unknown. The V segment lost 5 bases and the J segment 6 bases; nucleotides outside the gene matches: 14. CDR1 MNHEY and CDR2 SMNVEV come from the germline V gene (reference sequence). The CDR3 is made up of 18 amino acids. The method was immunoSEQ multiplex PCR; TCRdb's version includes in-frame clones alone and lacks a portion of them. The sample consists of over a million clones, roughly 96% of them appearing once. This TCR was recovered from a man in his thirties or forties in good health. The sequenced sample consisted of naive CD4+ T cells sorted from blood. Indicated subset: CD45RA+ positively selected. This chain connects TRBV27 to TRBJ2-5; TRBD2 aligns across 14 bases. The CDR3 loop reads CASSLNRRTSGRTKTQYF. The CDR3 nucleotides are TGTGCCAGCAGTCTGAATAGACGGACTAGCGGGAGGACGAAGACCCAGTACTTC.